This record concerns one T cell receptor (beta chain) sequence. Antigen unknown. These data come from a study of T cell responses to AZD1222 COVID-19 vaccine. Regarding the study as a whole: Among AZD1222 vaccinees, only 6 or 7 were seropositive at baseline. Increases in Spike-specific TCR breadth and depth were seen after two AZD1222 doses.

The CDR3 length is 15 residues. With 4 bases removed from V and 2 bases from J, the gap between germline ends came to 15 bases. The germline gives CDR1 SGHDT, CDR2 YYEEEE. The table came from immunoSEQ multiplex PCR; TCRdb's copy has only in-frame clones and leaves some out. The sample has some 180,000 clones; roughly 89% are singletons. The specimen comprised peripheral blood, sampled on day 0 of AZD1222 vaccination. The sequence was obtained from an adult in good health. The J gene is TRBJ2-5, the V gene TRBV5-6, with a tentative D call TRBD1 (6 bases). This CDR3 reads CASSPQGAPQETQYF. The DNA of the CDR3 is TGTGCCAGCAGCCCACAGGGTGCACCTCAAGAGACCCAGTACTTC.